This TCR beta chain was found in a study of blood T cell repertoires in COVID-19. Profiling relied on immunoSEQ multiplex PCR, and the TCRdb table lists in-frame clones only, not all of them. The sample includes tens of thousands of clones, roughly 80% of them seen just once. Germline V CDR1 and CDR2: MDHEN, SYDVKM. V dropped 7 bases and J dropped 2 bases, with 13 bases sitting between them. This CDR3 has 14 amino acids. The chain uses TRBV28 and TRBJ2-3; tentatively, D is TRBD1 (7 bases). This clonotype was obtained from a man aged 65 to 79 with COVID-19, enrolled during active disease. Sequencing input: peripheral blood. DNA of the CDR3: TGTGCCAGCACCCAGGGGGGATTCACAGATACGCAGTATTTT. Protein product: CASTQGGFTDTQYF.